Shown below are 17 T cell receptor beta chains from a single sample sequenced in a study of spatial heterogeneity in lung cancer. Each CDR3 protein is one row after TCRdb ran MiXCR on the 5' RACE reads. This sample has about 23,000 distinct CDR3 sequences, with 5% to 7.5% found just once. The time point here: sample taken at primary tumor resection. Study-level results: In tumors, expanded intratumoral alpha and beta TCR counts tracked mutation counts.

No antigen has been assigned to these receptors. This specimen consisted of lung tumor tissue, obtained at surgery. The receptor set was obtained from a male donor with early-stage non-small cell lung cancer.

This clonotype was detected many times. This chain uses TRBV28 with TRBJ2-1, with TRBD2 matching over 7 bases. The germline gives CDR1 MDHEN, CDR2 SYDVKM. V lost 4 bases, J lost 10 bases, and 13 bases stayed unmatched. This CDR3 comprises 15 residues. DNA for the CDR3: TGTGCCAGCAGTTCCGGGAGGACCCCTAAAAGAGAGCAGTTCTTC. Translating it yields CASSSGRTPKREQFF.

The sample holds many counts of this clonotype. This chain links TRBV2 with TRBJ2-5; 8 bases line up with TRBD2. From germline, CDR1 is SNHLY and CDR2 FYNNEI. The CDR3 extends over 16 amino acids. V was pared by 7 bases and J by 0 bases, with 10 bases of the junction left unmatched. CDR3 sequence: CASIRELADYQETQYF. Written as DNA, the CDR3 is TGTGCCAGCATCCGAGAACTAGCGGACTACCAAGAGACCCAGTACTTC.

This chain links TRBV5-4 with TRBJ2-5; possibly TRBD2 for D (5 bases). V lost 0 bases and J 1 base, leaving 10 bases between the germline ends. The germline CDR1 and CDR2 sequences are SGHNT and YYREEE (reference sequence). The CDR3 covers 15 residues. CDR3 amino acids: CASSLGGLIQETQYF. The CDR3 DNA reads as TGTGCCAGCAGCTTGGGCGGGCTGATCCAAGAGACCCAGTACTTC.

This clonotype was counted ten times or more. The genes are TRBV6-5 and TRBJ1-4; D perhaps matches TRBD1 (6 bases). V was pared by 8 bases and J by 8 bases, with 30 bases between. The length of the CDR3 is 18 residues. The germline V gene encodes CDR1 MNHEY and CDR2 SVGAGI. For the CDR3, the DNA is TGTGCCAGCGACAACCCCGGGGGCTTTTCGGCGTATAACGAAAAACTGTTTTTT. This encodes CASDNPGGFSAYNEKLFF.

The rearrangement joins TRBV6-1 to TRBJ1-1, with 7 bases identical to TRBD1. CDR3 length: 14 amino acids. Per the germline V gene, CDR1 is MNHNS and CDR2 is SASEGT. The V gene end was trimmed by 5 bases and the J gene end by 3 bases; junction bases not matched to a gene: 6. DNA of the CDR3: TGTGCCAGCAGTTTCCGCAGGGGGGACACTGAAGCTTTCTTT. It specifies CASSFRRGDTEAFF.

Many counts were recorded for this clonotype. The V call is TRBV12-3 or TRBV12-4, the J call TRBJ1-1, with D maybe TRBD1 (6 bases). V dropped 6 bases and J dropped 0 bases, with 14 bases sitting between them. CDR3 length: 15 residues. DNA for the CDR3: TGTGCCAGCAGCACGGGACACATAATGAACACTGAAGCTTTCTTT. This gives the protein CASSTGHIMNTEAFF.

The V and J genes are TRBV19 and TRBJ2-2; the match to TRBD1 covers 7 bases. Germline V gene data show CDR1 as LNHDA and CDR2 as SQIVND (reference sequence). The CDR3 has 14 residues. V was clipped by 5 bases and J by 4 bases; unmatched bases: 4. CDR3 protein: CASSWAGGTGELFF. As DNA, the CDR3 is TGTGCCAGTAGTTGGGCAGGGGGCACCGGGGAGCTGTTTTTT.

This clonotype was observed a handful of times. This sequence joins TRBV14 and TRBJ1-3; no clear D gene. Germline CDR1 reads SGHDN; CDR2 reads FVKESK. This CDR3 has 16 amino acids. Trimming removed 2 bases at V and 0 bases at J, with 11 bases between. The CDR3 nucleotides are TGTGCCAGCAGCCAATTGGCCGACTACTCTGGAAACACCATATATTTT. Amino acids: CASSQLADYSGNTIYF.

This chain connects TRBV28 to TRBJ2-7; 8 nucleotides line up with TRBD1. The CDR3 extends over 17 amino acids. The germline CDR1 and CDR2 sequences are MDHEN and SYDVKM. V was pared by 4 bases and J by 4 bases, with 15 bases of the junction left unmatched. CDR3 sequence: CASSSAPGTGQRYEQYF. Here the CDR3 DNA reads TGTGCCAGCAGTTCCGCCCCGGGGACAGGCCAGCGGTACGAGCAGTACTTC.

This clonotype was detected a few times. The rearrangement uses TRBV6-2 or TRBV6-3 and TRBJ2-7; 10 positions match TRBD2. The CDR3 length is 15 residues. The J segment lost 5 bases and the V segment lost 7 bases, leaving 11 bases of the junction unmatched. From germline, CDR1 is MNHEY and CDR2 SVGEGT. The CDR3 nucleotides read TGTGCCAGCAACCCCTCGGGTAGCGGGGGGAACGAGCAGTACTTC. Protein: CASNPSGSGGNEQYF.

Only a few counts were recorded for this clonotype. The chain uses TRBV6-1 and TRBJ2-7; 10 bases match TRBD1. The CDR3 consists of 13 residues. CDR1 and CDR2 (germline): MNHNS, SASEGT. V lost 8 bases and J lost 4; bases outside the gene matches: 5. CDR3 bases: TGTGCCAGCCGGAGGGGACAGGGGTACGAGCAGTACTTC. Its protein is CASRRGQGYEQYF.

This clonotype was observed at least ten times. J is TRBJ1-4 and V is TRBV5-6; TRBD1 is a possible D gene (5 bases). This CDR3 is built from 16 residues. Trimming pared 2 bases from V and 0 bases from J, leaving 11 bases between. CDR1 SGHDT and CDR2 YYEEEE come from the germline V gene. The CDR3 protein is CASSFGTHATNEKLFF. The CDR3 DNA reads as TGTGCCAGCAGCTTCGGGACTCATGCAACTAATGAAAAACTGTTTTTT.

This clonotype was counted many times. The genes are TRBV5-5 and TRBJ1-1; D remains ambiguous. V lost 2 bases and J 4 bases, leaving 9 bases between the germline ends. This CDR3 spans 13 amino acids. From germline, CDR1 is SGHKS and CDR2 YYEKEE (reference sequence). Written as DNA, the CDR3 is TGTGCCAGCAGCTTCATCTATGGCACTGAAGCTTTCTTT. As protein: CASSFIYGTEAFF.

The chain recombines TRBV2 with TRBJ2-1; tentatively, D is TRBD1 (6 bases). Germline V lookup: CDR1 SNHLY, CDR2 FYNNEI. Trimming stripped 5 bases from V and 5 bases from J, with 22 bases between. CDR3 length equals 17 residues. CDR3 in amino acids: CASSKETGLLGNNEQFF. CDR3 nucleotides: TGTGCCAGCAGTAAGGAGACAGGCCTCTTGGGGAACAATGAGCAGTTCTTC. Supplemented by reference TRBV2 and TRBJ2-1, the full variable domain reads EPEVTQTPSHQVTQMGQEVILRCVPISNHLYFYWYRQILGQKVEFLVSFYNNEISEKSEIFDDQFSVERPDGSNFTLKIRSTKLEDSAMYFCASSKETGLLGNNEQFFGPGTRLTVL.

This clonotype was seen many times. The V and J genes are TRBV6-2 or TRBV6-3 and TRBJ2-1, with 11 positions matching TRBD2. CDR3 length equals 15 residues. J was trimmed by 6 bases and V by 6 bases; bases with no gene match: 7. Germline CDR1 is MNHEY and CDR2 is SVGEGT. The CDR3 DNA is TGTGCCAGCAGGGGCGGGACTAGCGGAGTCAATGAGCAGTTCTTC. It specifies CASRGGTSGVNEQFF.

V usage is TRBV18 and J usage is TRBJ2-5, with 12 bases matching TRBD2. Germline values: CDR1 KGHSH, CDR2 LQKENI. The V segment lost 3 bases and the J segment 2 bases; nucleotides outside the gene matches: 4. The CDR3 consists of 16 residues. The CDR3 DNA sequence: TGTGCCAGCTCACCTGGACTAGCGGGGTATCAAGAGACCCAGTACTTC. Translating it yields CASSPGLAGYQETQYF.

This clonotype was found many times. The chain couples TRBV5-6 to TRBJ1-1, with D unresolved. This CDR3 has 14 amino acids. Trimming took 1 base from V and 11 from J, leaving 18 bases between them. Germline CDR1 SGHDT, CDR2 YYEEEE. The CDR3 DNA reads TGTGCCAGCAGCTTGTTGGCCGGCCGCAAGAGGGCTTTCTTT. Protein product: CASSLLAGRKRAFF.